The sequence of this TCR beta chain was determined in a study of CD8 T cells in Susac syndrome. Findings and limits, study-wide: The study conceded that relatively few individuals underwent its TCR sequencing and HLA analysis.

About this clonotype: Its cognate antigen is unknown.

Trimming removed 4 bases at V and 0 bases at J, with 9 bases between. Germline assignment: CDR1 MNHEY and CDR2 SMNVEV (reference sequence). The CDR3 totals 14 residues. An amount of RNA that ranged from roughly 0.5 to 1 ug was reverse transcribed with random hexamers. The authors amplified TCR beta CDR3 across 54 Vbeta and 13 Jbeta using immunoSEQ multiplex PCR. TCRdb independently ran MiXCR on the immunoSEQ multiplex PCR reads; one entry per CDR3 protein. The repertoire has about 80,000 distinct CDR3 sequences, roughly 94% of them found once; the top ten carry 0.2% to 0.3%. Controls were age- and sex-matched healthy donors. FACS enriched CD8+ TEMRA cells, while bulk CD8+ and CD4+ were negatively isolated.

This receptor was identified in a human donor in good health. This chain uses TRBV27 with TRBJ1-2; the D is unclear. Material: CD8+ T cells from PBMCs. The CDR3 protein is CASSSPQTNYGYTF. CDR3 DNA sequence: TGTGCCAGCAGTTCCCCCCAAACTAACTATGGCTACACCTTC.